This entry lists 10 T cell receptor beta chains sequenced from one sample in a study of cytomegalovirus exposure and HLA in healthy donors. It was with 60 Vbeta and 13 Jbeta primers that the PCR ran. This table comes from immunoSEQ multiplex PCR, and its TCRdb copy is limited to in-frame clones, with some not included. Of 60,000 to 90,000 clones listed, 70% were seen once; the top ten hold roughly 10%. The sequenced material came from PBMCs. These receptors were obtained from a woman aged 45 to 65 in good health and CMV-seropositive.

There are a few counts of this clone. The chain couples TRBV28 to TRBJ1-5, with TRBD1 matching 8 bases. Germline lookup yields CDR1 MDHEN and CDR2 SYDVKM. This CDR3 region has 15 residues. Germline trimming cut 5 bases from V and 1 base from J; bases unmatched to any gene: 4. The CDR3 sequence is CASSRQGTSNQPQHF. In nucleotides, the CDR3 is TGTGCCAGCAGTCGACAGGGGACGAGCAATCAGCCCCAGCATTTT. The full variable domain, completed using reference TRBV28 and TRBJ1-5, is DVKVTQSSRYLVKRTGEKVFLECVQDMDHENMFWYRQDPGLGLRLIYFSYDVKMKEKGDIPEGYSVSREKKERFSLILESASTNQTSMYLCASSRQGTSNQPQHFGDGTRLSIL.

The CDR3 reads CASSQSPAGIVFANYEQYF. CDR3 in DNA: TGCGCCAGCAGCCAATCCCCAGCGGGGATCGTCTTCGCCAACTACGAGCAGTACTTC. The chain links TRBV4-1 to TRBJ2-7; the match to TRBD2 covers 7 bases. Germline assignment: CDR1 MGHRA and CDR2 YSYEKL. V shed 2 bases and J 3 bases; nucleotides not matched to a gene: 19. This CDR3 is 19 amino acids long.

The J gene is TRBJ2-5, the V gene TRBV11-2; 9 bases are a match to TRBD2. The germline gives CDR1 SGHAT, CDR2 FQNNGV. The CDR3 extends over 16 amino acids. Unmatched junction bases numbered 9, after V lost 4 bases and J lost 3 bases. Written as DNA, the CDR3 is TGTGCCAGCAGCTCTTCGAGCGGGGGGCTGGAAGAGACCCAGTACTTC. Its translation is CASSSSSGGLEETQYF.

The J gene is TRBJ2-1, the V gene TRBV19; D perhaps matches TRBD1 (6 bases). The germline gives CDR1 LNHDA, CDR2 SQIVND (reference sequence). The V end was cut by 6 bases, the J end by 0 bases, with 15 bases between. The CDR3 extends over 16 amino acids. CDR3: CASRGALGSSYNEQFF. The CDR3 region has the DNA TGTGCCAGTAGGGGGGCTTTAGGGAGCTCCTACAATGAGCAGTTCTTC.

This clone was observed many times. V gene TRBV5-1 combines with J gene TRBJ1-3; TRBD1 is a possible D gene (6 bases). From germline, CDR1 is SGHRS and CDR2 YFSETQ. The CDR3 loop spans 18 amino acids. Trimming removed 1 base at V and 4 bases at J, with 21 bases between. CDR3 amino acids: CASSLSPGAGAAGNTIYF. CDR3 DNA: TGCGCCAGCAGCTTGTCCCCCGGGGCAGGGGCCGCCGGAAACACCATATATTTT.

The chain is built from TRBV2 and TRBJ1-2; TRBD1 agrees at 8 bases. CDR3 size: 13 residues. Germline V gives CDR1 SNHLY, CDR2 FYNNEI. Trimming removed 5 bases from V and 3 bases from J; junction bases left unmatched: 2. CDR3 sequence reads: CASSSGGDYGYTF. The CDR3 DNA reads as TGTGCCAGCAGTTCAGGGGGCGACTATGGCTACACCTTC.

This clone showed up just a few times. The CDR3 nucleotides are TGTGCCAGCAGTTACGGGACTACTAACTATGGCTACACCTTC. It translates to CASSYGTTNYGYTF. The chain joins TRBV6-5 to TRBJ1-2; D may be TRBD1 (5 bases). From germline, CDR1 is MNHEY and CDR2 SVGAGI. Trimming shortened V by 2 bases and J by 0 bases, and 7 bases separated the two germline ends. The CDR3 totals 14 residues.

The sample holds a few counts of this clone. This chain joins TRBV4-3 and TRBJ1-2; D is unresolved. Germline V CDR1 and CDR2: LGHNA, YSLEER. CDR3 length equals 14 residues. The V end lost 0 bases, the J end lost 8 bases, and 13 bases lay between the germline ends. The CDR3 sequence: CASSQEISQRGYTF. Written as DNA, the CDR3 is TGCGCCAGCAGCCAAGAAATCTCTCAACGGGGCTACACCTTC.

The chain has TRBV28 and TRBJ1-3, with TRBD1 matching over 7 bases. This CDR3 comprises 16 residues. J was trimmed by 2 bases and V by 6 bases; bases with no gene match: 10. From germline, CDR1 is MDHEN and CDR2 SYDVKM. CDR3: CASRQQGRGTGNTIYF. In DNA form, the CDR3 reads TGTGCCAGCAGGCAACAGGGGCGAGGTACTGGAAACACCATATATTTT. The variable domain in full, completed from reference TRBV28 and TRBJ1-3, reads DVKVTQSSRYLVKRTGEKVFLECVQDMDHENMFWYRQDPGLGLRLIYFSYDVKMKEKGDIPEGYSVSREKKERFSLILESASTNQTSMYLCASRQQGRGTGNTIYFGEGSWLTVV.

The CDR3 sequence: CASTKGGFGELFF. The CDR3 nucleotides are TGTGCCAGCACGAAGGGAGGGTTCGGGGAGCTGTTTTTT. The chain combines TRBV11-2 with TRBJ2-2; 7 bases fit TRBD2. Germline-derived CDR1 and CDR2 are SGHAT and FQNNGV. With V trimmed by 7 bases and J by 7 bases, 6 bases remained unmatched. The CDR3 sequence is 13 residues long.